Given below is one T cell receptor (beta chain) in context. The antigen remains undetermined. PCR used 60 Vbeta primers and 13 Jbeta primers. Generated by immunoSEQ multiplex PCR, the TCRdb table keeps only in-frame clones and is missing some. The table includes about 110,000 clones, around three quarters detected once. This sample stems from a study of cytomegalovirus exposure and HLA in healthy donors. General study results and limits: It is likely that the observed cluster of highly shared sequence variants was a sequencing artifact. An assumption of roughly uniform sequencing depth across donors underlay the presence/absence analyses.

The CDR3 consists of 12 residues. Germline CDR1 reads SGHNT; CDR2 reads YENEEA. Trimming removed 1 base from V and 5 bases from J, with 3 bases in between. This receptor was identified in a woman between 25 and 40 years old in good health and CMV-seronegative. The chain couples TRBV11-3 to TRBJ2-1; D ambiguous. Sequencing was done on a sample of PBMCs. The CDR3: CASSLGHNEQFF. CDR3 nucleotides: TGTGCCAGCAGCTTAGGGCACAATGAGCAGTTCTTC.